A single sample gave rise to the 27 T cell receptor beta chains below, sequenced in a study of cytomegalovirus exposure and HLA in healthy donors. The PCR contained 60 Vbeta and 13 Jbeta primers. Sequenced by immunoSEQ multiplex PCR; TCRdb stores in-frame clones only, minus some. The sample holds approximately 170,000 clones; around 80% are singletons and the top ten take 1.5% to 1.7%. Sample: PBMCs. The receptors here all came from a man aged 40-50 years in good health and CMV-seronegative.

The chain is built from TRBV5-1 and TRBJ2-3; D remains ambiguous. Looked up from germline, CDR1 is SGHRS and CDR2 is YFSETQ. The germline V and J ends were trimmed by 2 bases and 4 bases, with 14 bases remaining between them. There are 15 residues in the CDR3. CDR3 sequence: CASSFTGLSADTQYF. The CDR3 DNA reads TGCGCCAGCAGCTTCACGGGTTTGTCGGCAGATACGCAGTATTTT.

This clone has a handful of counts. The chain employs TRBV9 and TRBJ2-2; 7 bases map to TRBD1. This CDR3 contains 14 residues. Germline values: CDR1 SGDLS, CDR2 YYNGEE. Losses at the gene ends were 7 bases for V and 3 bases for J; bases not matched to a gene: 6. CDR3 in amino acids: CASQGGVYTGELFF. The CDR3 region has the DNA TGTGCCAGCCAAGGGGGCGTCTACACCGGGGAGCTGTTTTTT.

This clone was recorded once. This chain joins TRBV2 and TRBJ2-3; D is undetermined. The CDR3 spans 11 residues. Trimming took off 10 bases at V and 0 bases at J, with 5 bases between the two ends. Germline V gene data show CDR1 as SNHLY and CDR2 as FYNNEI. CDR3 DNA: TGTGCCACGACTAGCACAGATACGCAGTATTTT. This translates into CATTSTDTQYF. Supplemented by reference TRBV2 and TRBJ2-3, the full variable domain reads EPEVTQTPSHQVTQMGQEVILRCVPISNHLYFYWYRQILGQKVEFLVSFYNNEISEKSEIFDDQFSVERPDGSNFTLKIRSTKLEDSAMYFCATTSTDTQYFGPGTRLTVL.

J is TRBJ2-7 and V is TRBV6-4; 8 positions match TRBD1. This CDR3 spans 15 amino acids. Germline V gives CDR1 MRHNA, CDR2 SNTAGT. Trimming at V came to 5 bases and at J to 2 bases, leaving 8 bases not matched to a gene. CDR3 residues: CASSRDRSFPYEQYV. The CDR3 DNA reads as TGTGCCAGCAGTAGGGACAGGAGTTTTCCCTACGAGCAGTACGTC.

Points on this clone: Other DNA sequences in the sample encode the same CDR3. V is TRBV6-5 and J is TRBJ2-2; 7 bases line up with TRBD2. Unmatched junction bases numbered 4, after V lost 6 bases and J lost 0 bases. Per germline, CDR1 MNHEY and CDR2 SVGAGI. There are 15 residues in the CDR3. The CDR3 nucleotides read TGTGCCAGCAGCCGGGGAGGGGCGAACACCGGGGAGCTGTTTTTT. It encodes CASSRGGANTGELFF.

The chain joins TRBV6-1 to TRBJ1-5; 7 nucleotides align to TRBD1. CDR3 length: 15 amino acids. Losses at the gene ends were 6 bases for V and 1 base for J; bases not matched to a gene: 6. The germline CDR1 and CDR2 sequences are MNHNS and SASEGT. CDR3 in amino acids: CASSPWDSSNQPQHF. The CDR3, as DNA: TGTGCCAGCAGCCCTTGGGACAGCAGCAATCAGCCCCAGCATTTT.

The rearrangement uses TRBV19 and TRBJ1-1; D uncertain. V was shortened by 1 base and J by 4 bases, with 13 bases between the two germline ends. CDR3 length equals 15 residues. CDR1 is LNHDA, CDR2 SQIVND, per germline (reference sequence). Written as DNA, the CDR3 is TGTGCCAGTAGTATAGGTAGAGGCTCCGGCACTGAAGCTTTCTTT. This gives the protein CASSIGRGSGTEAFF. Combining the CDR3 with reference TRBV19 and TRBJ1-1 gives the whole variable domain DGGITQSPKYLFRKEGQNVTLSCEQNLNHDAMYWYRQDPGQGLRLIYYSQIVNDFQKGDIAEGYSVSREKKESFPLTVTSAQKNPTAFYLCASSIGRGSGTEAFFGQGTRLTVV.

The chain is built from TRBV2 and TRBJ1-1; TRBD1 might be the D (6 bases). Trimming removed 9 bases at V and 0 bases at J, with 17 bases between. This CDR3 has 15 amino acids. From germline, CDR1 is SNHLY and CDR2 FYNNEI. The CDR3 loop is CARDSAGAMNTEAFF. CDR3 bases: TGTGCCAGGGATTCCGCGGGGGCGATGAACACTGAAGCTTTCTTT. Using reference TRBV2 and TRBJ1-1 for the parts outside the CDR3, the full variable domain is EPEVTQTPSHQVTQMGQEVILRCVPISNHLYFYWYRQILGQKVEFLVSFYNNEISEKSEIFDDQFSVERPDGSNFTLKIRSTKLEDSAMYFCARDSAGAMNTEAFFGQGTRLTVV.

The chain couples TRBV6-5 to TRBJ1-2; 9 bases match TRBD1. V shed 8 bases, J shed 5 bases, and the junction held 3 bases outside the gene matches. The germline V gene has CDR1 MNHEY and CDR2 SVGAGI. This CDR3 region has 12 residues. The CDR3 spells CASCDRGYGYTF. In nucleotides, the CDR3 is TGTGCCAGCTGCGACAGGGGGTATGGCTACACCTTC.

The chain combines TRBV11-2 with TRBJ2-5, with 7 bases aligning to TRBD2. The germline gives CDR1 SGHAT, CDR2 FQNNGV. V was clipped by 6 bases and J by 7 bases; unmatched bases: 14. The CDR3 length is 15 residues. In DNA, the CDR3 is TGTGCCAGCAGTGAGTCAGCGGGGCGTTTATGGACCCAGTACTTC. It specifies CASSESAGRLWTQYF.

The genes are TRBV5-1 and TRBJ2-7, with D possibly TRBD1 on 6 matching bases. CDR1 is SGHRS, CDR2 YFSETQ, per germline. The CDR3 runs 12 residues. V lost 4 bases and J 6 bases, leaving 11 bases between the germline ends. CDR3 nucleotides: TGCGCCAGCAGCCATACAGGGATCGAGCAGTACTTC. Translated, it gives CASSHTGIEQYF. The whole variable domain, remainder taken from reference TRBV5-1 and TRBJ2-7, is KAGVTQTPRYLIKTRGQQVTLSCSPISGHRSVSWYQQTPGQGLQFLFEYFSETQRNKGNFPGRFSGRQFSNSRSEMNVSTLELGDSALYLCASSHTGIEQYFGPGTRLTVT.

This rearrangement joins TRBV5-1 to TRBJ2-5; no clear D gene. There are 13 residues in the CDR3. Germline V gives CDR1 SGHRS, CDR2 YFSETQ. The germline V and J ends were trimmed by 1 base and 5 bases, with 9 bases remaining between them. As DNA, the CDR3 is TGCGCCAGCAGCTTGTCCCCCCCGGAGACCCAGTACTTC. Residues: CASSLSPPETQYF.

On this clone: The junction departs from germline at one end; a sequencing error may be responsible. V gene TRBV7-9 combines with J gene TRBJ1-4; D gene uncertain. This CDR3 is built from 15 residues. The V gene's germline CDR1 is SEHNR and CDR2 FQNEAQ (reference sequence). This chain's CDR3 is CSSSLDPGPNEKLFF. The CDR3 region has the DNA TGTTCCAGCAGCTTAGACCCGGGTCCTAATGAAAAACTGTTTTTT.

The chain uses TRBV7-6 and TRBJ1-1, with D possibly being TRBD1 (5 bases). Germline CDR1 is SGHVS and CDR2 is FNYEAQ. Trimming took 2 bases from V and 4 from J, leaving 8 bases between them. CDR3 length: 13 residues. The CDR3 loop is CASSLSGFTEAFF. DNA for the CDR3: TGTGCCAGCAGCTTATCAGGGTTCACTGAAGCTTTCTTT.

This chain connects TRBV7-6 to TRBJ2-4; 8 bases line up with TRBD1. Germline V gene sequence: CDR1 SGHVS, CDR2 FNYEAQ. Trimming took 5 bases from V and 0 from J; bases not matched to a gene: 15. The CDR3 is 19 amino acids. The CDR3 spells CASSEGTGTTPIAKNIQYF. In DNA form, the CDR3 reads TGTGCCAGCAGCGAGGGGACAGGAACTACCCCAATAGCCAAAAACATTCAGTACTTC.

This clone was observed a handful of times. V usage is TRBV5-1 and J usage is TRBJ2-6; D not certain. Germline V gene sequence: CDR1 SGHRS, CDR2 YFSETQ. Trimming removed 4 bases at V and 2 bases at J, with 10 bases between. The CDR3 is 15 residues long. The CDR3 region is CASSLTDPGANVLTF. The CDR3 region has the DNA TGCGCCAGCAGCCTGACTGATCCTGGGGCCAACGTCCTGACTTTC.

The sample holds a few counts of this clone. The J gene is TRBJ1-2, the V gene TRBV19; tentative D call: TRBD1 (5 bases). Germline V lookup: CDR1 LNHDA, CDR2 SQIVND (reference sequence). With 5 bases removed from V and 6 bases from J, the gap between germline ends came to 22 bases. The CDR3 extends over 16 amino acids. CDR3 region: CASSQLPQAIPHGYTF. The DNA for the CDR3 is TGTGCCAGTAGTCAACTCCCACAGGCCATCCCCCATGGCTACACCTTC.

The rearrangement joins TRBV10-3 to TRBJ2-1, with 8 bases fitting TRBD2. V lost 5 bases to trimming and J lost 3 bases; unmatched junction nucleotides: 6. This CDR3 spans 15 amino acids. Germline V gene data show CDR1 as ENHRY and CDR2 as SYGVKD. The CDR3 sequence is CAISPHLAGYNEQFF. The CDR3 DNA follows: TGTGCCATCAGTCCACATCTAGCGGGCTACAATGAGCAGTTCTTC.

The V call is TRBV2, the J call TRBJ2-2, with 8 positions matching TRBD2. V trimming: 3 bases; J trimming: 0 bases; junction bases outside the gene matches: 3. Germline V gene sequence: CDR1 SNHLY, CDR2 FYNNEI. The CDR3 is made up of 16 amino acids. The CDR3, as DNA: TGTGCCAGCAGTGAGAATAGCGGGGCGAACACCGGGGAGCTGTTTTTT. This sequence encodes CASSENSGANTGELFF.

The CDR3 spells CASSINAGGDTQYF. CDR3 DNA: TGTGCCAGCAGCATTAATGCGGGGGGGGATACGCAGTATTTT. V is TRBV9 and J is TRBJ2-3, with TRBD2 matching over 9 bases. This CDR3 comprises 14 residues. Germline V gene lookup returns CDR1 SGDLS and CDR2 YYNGEE. Trimming cost V 4 bases and J 6 bases; bases outside gene matches: 6.

CDR3 protein: CASTTLGSQETQYF. The CDR3 DNA reads TGTGCCAGCACCACACTCGGGTCTCAAGAGACCCAGTACTTC. The chain uses TRBV6-5 and TRBJ2-5; D call uncertain. Trimming removed 7 bases from V and 2 bases from J, with 14 bases in between. This CDR3 spans 14 amino acids. Germline V gives CDR1 MNHEY, CDR2 SVGAGI.

Comments on this clone: Mismatch with germline at one junction end may stem from a read error. This chain uses TRBV7-9 with TRBJ1-5; weak D call: TRBD1 (6 bases). CDR1 SEHNR and CDR2 FQNEAQ come from the germline V gene (reference sequence). This CDR3 comprises 16 residues. The CDR3 is CSSSFLVRGKDQPQHF. CDR3 nucleotides: TGTTCCAGCAGCTTCTTGGTCAGGGGTAAGGATCAGCCCCAGCATTTT.

This chain connects TRBV5-8 to TRBJ2-3, with a possible D match to TRBD2 (5 bases). The germline gives CDR1 SGHTS, CDR2 YDEGEE. The CDR3 covers 13 residues. V was cut by 7 bases and J by 2 bases, with 11 bases left in between. The chain's CDR3 is CASGLAVTDTQYF. CDR3 DNA: TGTGCCAGCGGTCTAGCTGTCACAGATACGCAGTATTTT.

This sequence joins TRBV7-6 and TRBJ2-3; TRBD2 matches at 8 bases. V gave up 2 bases and J gave up 4 bases; unmatched junction bases: 8. Germline values: CDR1 SGHVS, CDR2 FNYEAQ. There are 16 residues in the CDR3. The CDR3 loop reads CASSLSNSGNPDTQYF. CDR3 nucleotide sequence: TGTGCCAGCAGCTTATCGAATAGCGGGAACCCAGATACGCAGTATTTT.

V is TRBV6-1 and J is TRBJ2-3; 9 bases are a match to TRBD1. V gave up 10 bases and J gave up 1 base; unmatched junction bases: 6. This CDR3 comprises 14 residues. Germline CDR1 and CDR2: MNHNS and SASEGT. CDR3 in DNA: TGTGCCACGTGGAGGGACAGGGGCACAGATACGCAGTATTTT. This sequence encodes CATWRDRGTDTQYF.

The chain recombines TRBV5-1 with TRBJ2-3; 14 bases match TRBD2. The CDR3 is 17 residues long. Germline V gives CDR1 SGHRS, CDR2 YFSETQ. V lost 4 bases to trimming and J lost 6 bases; unmatched junction nucleotides: 10. This CDR3 is CASSRGLAGDVGDTQYF. The DNA for the CDR3 is TGCGCCAGCAGCCGGGGACTAGCGGGAGACGTTGGGGATACGCAGTATTTT.

V gene TRBV5-6 combines with J gene TRBJ1-5; TRBD1 matches at 9 bases. CDR1 is SGHDT, CDR2 YYEEEE, per germline. Germline trimming cut 2 bases from V and 6 bases from J; bases unmatched to any gene: 6. The length of the CDR3 is 15 residues. CDR3 sequence reads: CASSFWTGAGQPQHF. CDR3 sequence (DNA): TGTGCCAGCAGCTTCTGGACAGGGGCCGGTCAGCCCCAGCATTTT.